Following are 29 T cell receptor beta chains from one sample sequenced in a study of identical twins. Via MiXCR, TCRdb re-called the 5' RACE reads, giving one row per CDR3 protein. The profile shows some 900,000 distinct CDR3 sequences, 9% to 15% of them singletons. This same sample was also taken into another study, of yellow fever vaccine responses in identical twins.

The source material was PBMCs. The source of these receptors is a young woman in good health.

V is TRBV18 and J is TRBJ1-2; D possibly corresponds to TRBD1 (5 bases). V shed 5 bases and J shed 6 bases, with 13 bases lying between them. Germline CDR1 is KGHSH and CDR2 is LQKENI. The CDR3 loop spans 13 amino acids. This CDR3 reads CASSRDGANGYTF. CDR3 DNA: TGTGCCAGCTCAAGGGATGGGGCTAATGGCTACACCTTC.

This clonotype has at least ten counts. The gene calls are TRBV4-1 and TRBJ2-7; possible D gene TRBD1, 5 bases. The CDR3 loop spans 15 amino acids. V was cut by 1 base and J by 2 bases, with 12 bases left in between. From germline, CDR1 is MGHRA and CDR2 YSYEKL. This CDR3 reads CASSQGRGSTYEQYV. The CDR3 bases are TGCGCCAGCAGCCAAGGAAGGGGCTCCACCTACGAGCAGTACGTC.

In this sample, this clonotype turned up a few times. CDR3 nucleotide sequence: TGTGCCAGCAGTCCCGGAGGAAGGATAAACTACGAGCAGTACTTC. Translation: CASSPGGRINYEQYF. The chain carries TRBV12-3 or TRBV12-4 and TRBJ2-7, with D maybe TRBD2 (5 bases). The V and J ends lost 5 bases and 3 bases respectively, with 17 bases between them. The CDR3 extends over 15 amino acids.

This rearrangement joins TRBV5-1 to TRBJ1-4; 7 nucleotides agree with TRBD1. This CDR3 contains 14 residues. The junction had 2 bases not matched to a gene; V was cut back by 2 bases and J by 4 bases. Germline V gives CDR1 SGHRS, CDR2 YFSETQ. DNA of the CDR3: TGCGCCAGCAGCTTAACAGGGGATAATGAAAAACTGTTTTTT. It yields the protein CASSLTGDNEKLFF.

The rearrangement links TRBV28 to TRBJ1-2, with D possibly TRBD1 on 5 matching bases. The CDR3 sequence is 14 residues long. Germline V lookup: CDR1 MDHEN, CDR2 SYDVKM. Deletions cut 5 bases from V and 4 bases from J, with 14 bases between. CDR3 nucleotides: TGTGCCAGCAGTCCCTCCCGGCAGGGCTATGGCTACACCTTC. It translates to CASSPSRQGYGYTF.

With regard to this clonotype: Possible read error: a much larger clone is one base away. The gene calls are TRBV12-3 or TRBV12-4 and TRBJ2-1; 14 bases agree with TRBD2. V lost 5 bases and J lost 7; bases outside the gene matches: 16. The CDR3 length is 19 residues. This CDR3 reads CASSEVPGLAGDGLNEQFF. The CDR3 DNA reads as TGTGCCAGCAGTGAAGTCCCGGGACTAGCGGGAGATGGGCTTAATGAGCAGTTCTTC.

The V call is TRBV5-1, the J call TRBJ1-2; 7 bases match TRBD1. Germline CDR1 reads SGHRS; CDR2 reads YFSETQ. The length of the CDR3 is 16 residues. V shed 1 base, J shed 4 bases, and the junction held 10 bases outside the gene matches. The CDR3 nucleotides read TGCGCCAGCAGCTTGCGTTTCGCTGACAGGGCCTATGGCTACACCTTC. It is translated as CASSLRFADRAYGYTF. Complete variable domain (other parts from reference TRBV5-1 and TRBJ1-2): KAGVTQTPRYLIKTRGQQVTLSCSPISGHRSVSWYQQTPGQGLQFLFEYFSETQRNKGNFPGRFSGRQFSNSRSEMNVSTLELGDSALYLCASSLRFADRAYGYTFGSGTRLTVV.

The chain links TRBV4-2 to TRBJ2-7; D call uncertain. Germline CDR1 reads LGHNA; CDR2 reads YNFKEQ. The CDR3 sequence is 15 residues long. Trimming took 1 base from V and 1 from J, leaving 11 bases between them. The CDR3 is CASSQVLDPSYEQYF. CDR3 DNA: TGTGCCAGCAGCCAAGTATTAGACCCATCCTACGAGCAGTACTTC.

The chain joins TRBV20-1 to TRBJ1-5; TRBD1 aligns across 7 bases. The CDR3 runs to 18 residues. Trimming took 3 bases from V and 3 from J; bases not matched to a gene: 17. Per germline, CDR1 DFQATT and CDR2 SNEGSKA (reference sequence). Written as DNA, the CDR3 is TGCAGTGCTAGCCATTGGGGTTCCCGGGACAGAATCAATCAGCCCCAGCATTTT. This codes for CSASHWGSRDRINQPQHF.

V is TRBV12-3 or TRBV12-4 and J is TRBJ2-1, with D possibly matching TRBD1 (6 bases). Trimming took 4 bases from V and 4 from J, leaving 14 bases between them. This CDR3 is built from 15 residues. CDR3 sequence reads: CASSSPPGAYNEQFF. As DNA, the CDR3 is TGTGCCAGCAGTTCCCCCCCAGGGGCGTACAATGAGCAGTTCTTC.

Many counts were recorded for this clonotype. V and J are TRBV12-3 or TRBV12-4 and TRBJ2-5; TRBD2 might be the D (5 bases). There are 14 residues in the CDR3. The V gene lost 3 bases and the J gene lost 5 bases, with 13 bases spanning the gap. The DNA of the CDR3 is TGTGCCAGCAGTTTTTGGAGGCAGGAGGAGACCCAGTACTTC. It specifies CASSFWRQEETQYF.

The chain employs TRBV15 and TRBJ2-2, with D perhaps matching TRBD2 (7 bases). The V end was cut by 6 bases, the J end by 1 base, with 15 bases between. From germline, CDR1 is LNHNV and CDR2 YYDKDF (reference sequence). The CDR3 is 16 amino acids. As DNA, the CDR3 is TGTGCCACCAGAGGGGGGGCTAGCGGGAACACCGGGGAGCTGTTTTTT. Its translation is CATRGGASGNTGELFF.

The chain combines TRBV6-5 with TRBJ2-3; TRBD1 is a possible D gene (5 bases). There are 16 residues in the CDR3. The V gene lost 3 bases and the J gene lost 3 bases, with 16 bases spanning the gap. Germline V lookup: CDR1 MNHEY, CDR2 SVGAGI. CDR3 sequence reads: CASSYHTQGRTDTQYF. DNA for the CDR3: TGTGCCAGCAGTTATCACACCCAGGGTCGGACAGATACGCAGTATTTT.

This clonotype was seen a handful of times. The V gene is TRBV2, the J gene TRBJ2-1, with D uncertain. The CDR3 runs to 12 residues. Between the trimmed V and J ends, which lost 4 bases and 8 bases, there was a span of 9 bases. From germline, CDR1 is SNHLY and CDR2 FYNNEI. CDR3 bases: TGTGCCAGCAGTGGAGCCAGTTATGAGCAGTTCTTC. This translates into CASSGASYEQFF.

This clonotype has ten or more counts. This sequence joins TRBV4-1 and TRBJ2-7; 9 nucleotides align to TRBD1. The germline V gene has CDR1 MGHRA and CDR2 YSYEKL. CDR3 length: 17 amino acids. Trimming at V came to 2 bases and at J to 3 bases, leaving 11 bases not matched to a gene. CDR3 coding DNA: TGCGCCAGCAGCCAACGCCAAGAAGGACAGGGGTTCTACGAGCAGTACTTC. Protein: CASSQRQEGQGFYEQYF.

This clonotype was seen a handful of times. This chain uses TRBV5-1 with TRBJ2-5; 9 bases are shared with TRBD2. This CDR3 comprises 17 residues. The germline CDR1 and CDR2 sequences are SGHRS and YFSETQ. V dropped 5 bases and J dropped 4; count of bases not matched to a gene: 15. The CDR3 region has the DNA TGCGCCAGCAGACCGCGCGGGGGGGCTACAAACGGAGAGACCCAGTACTTC. Its protein product is CASRPRGGATNGETQYF.

This chain joins TRBV4-2 and TRBJ2-1; 11 bases are a match to TRBD2. Germline V gene data show CDR1 as LGHNA and CDR2 as YNFKEQ. The ends lost 0 bases at V and 0 bases at J; junction bases unmatched: 10. The CDR3 loop spans 20 amino acids. The CDR3 region has the DNA TGTGCCAGCAGCCAAGATGAGTTAGCGGGAGGGAGTATCTCCTACAATGAGCAGTTCTTC. Translation: CASSQDELAGGSISYNEQFF.

In its sample, this clonotype was seen a few times. The genes are TRBV7-9 and TRBJ2-1, with D unclear. CDR3 length equals 13 residues. Germline V gene lookup returns CDR1 SEHNR and CDR2 FQNEAQ (reference sequence). V was pared by 5 bases and J by 6 bases, with 11 bases between. The CDR3 loop is CASSINTANEQFF. The CDR3 DNA sequence: TGTGCCAGCAGCATAAACACTGCCAATGAGCAGTTCTTC.

This clonotype has a handful of counts. The chain has TRBV12-3 or TRBV12-4 and TRBJ2-1; 7 positions match TRBD1. J was trimmed by 0 bases and V by 6 bases; bases with no gene match: 11. CDR3 length: 17 residues. DNA of the CDR3: TGTGCCAGCAGCCCCGCACCGGGACAGAGCTCCTACAATGAGCAGTTCTTC. Residues: CASSPAPGQSSYNEQFF.

At least ten counts were recorded for this clonotype. The chain's CDR3 is CASSLWGDYGYTF. The DNA for the CDR3 is TGTGCCAGCAGTTTATGGGGCGACTATGGCTACACCTTC. The V and J genes are TRBV27 and TRBJ1-2; perhaps TRBD1 as D (5 bases). The germline V gene encodes CDR1 MNHEY and CDR2 SMNVEV (reference sequence). V was pared by 1 base and J by 3 bases, with 6 bases between. The CDR3 runs 13 residues.

The chain recombines TRBV10-3 with TRBJ1-2; D unresolved. V shed 10 bases and J shed 7 bases, with 13 bases lying between them. The germline V gene has CDR1 ENHRY and CDR2 SYGVKD. This CDR3 is 11 amino acids long. The CDR3 region has the DNA TGTGCCACCTCGGATTGGGGTGGCTACACCTTC. It is translated as CATSDWGGYTF.

The chain has TRBV7-8 and TRBJ1-2; 7 bases map to TRBD1. The length of the CDR3 is 12 residues. J was trimmed by 13 bases and V by 1 base; bases with no gene match: 6. Germline V gene lookup returns CDR1 SGHVS and CDR2 FQNEAQ. The DNA for the CDR3 is TGTGCCAGCAGCTTAGGGGGTGACAGGGCCACCTTC. It translates to CASSLGGDRATF.

This clonotype was counted a few times. The chain is built from TRBV29-1 and TRBJ1-2; possibly TRBD1 for D (6 bases). Germline assignment: CDR1 SQVTM and CDR2 ANQGSEA. The CDR3 is 14 amino acids. V was trimmed by 1 base and J by 7 bases, leaving 16 bases between them. The CDR3 here is CSVEGGQGSSGYTF. The CDR3 bases are TGCAGCGTTGAAGGGGGGCAGGGGAGTTCTGGCTACACCTTC. Drawing the rest from reference TRBV29-1 and TRBJ1-2, the complete variable domain is SAVISQKPSRDICQRGTSLTIQCQVDSQVTMMFWYRQQPGQSLTLIATANQGSEATYESGFVIDKFPISRPNLTFSTLTVSNMSPEDSSIYLCSVEGGQGSSGYTFGSGTRLTVV.

This clonotype appeared a few times. The rearrangement joins TRBV3-1 to TRBJ2-4, with no clear D. This CDR3 is 12 amino acids long. Germline values: CDR1 LGHDT, CDR2 YNNKEL (reference sequence). V lost 0 bases to trimming and J lost 16 bases, with 13 bases between them. DNA for the CDR3: TGTGCCAGCAGCCAAGATGGGATTATTCGATACTTC. This translates into CASSQDGIIRYF. The full variable domain, in which reference TRBV3-1 and TRBJ2-4 provide the parts outside the CDR3, is DTAVSQTPKYLVTQMGNDKSIKCEQNLGHDTMYWYKQDSKKFLKIMFSYNNKELIINETVPNRFSPKSPDKAHLNLHINSLELGDSAVYFCASSQDGIIRYFGAGTRLSVL.

This clonotype was recorded a few times. The V and J genes are TRBV10-3 and TRBJ1-3; D is possibly TRBD1 (5 bases). The CDR3 totals 15 residues. V gave up 3 bases and J gave up 0 bases, with 9 bases separating them. Germline V gene sequence: CDR1 ENHRY, CDR2 SYGVKD. The CDR3, as DNA: TGTGCCATCAGTGACAGGGCCAGCTCTGGAAACACCATATATTTT. Translation gives CAISDRASSGNTIYF.

The rearrangement uses TRBV12-3 or TRBV12-4 and TRBJ2-1; 8 nucleotides match TRBD2. The length of the CDR3 is 17 residues. Germline trimming cut 2 bases from V and 9 bases from J; bases unmatched to any gene: 15. CDR3 in amino acids: CASSLRLAGPSRGEQFF. CDR3 DNA sequence: TGTGCCAGCAGTTTACGATTAGCGGGGCCCTCTAGGGGTGAGCAGTTCTTC.

This clonotype has just a few counts. The chain employs TRBV10-3 and TRBJ2-5, with D tentatively TRBD2 (7 bases). The CDR3 spans 15 residues. Germline CDR1 and CDR2: ENHRY and SYGVKD. The germline V and J ends were trimmed by 6 bases and 5 bases, with 19 bases remaining between them. The CDR3 spells CAISPGGGGQETQYF. Here the CDR3 DNA reads TGTGCCATCAGCCCCGGAGGGGGGGGCCAGGAGACCCAGTACTTC.

The chain recombines TRBV7-9 with TRBJ2-5, with 13 nucleotides matching TRBD2. Germline V CDR1 and CDR2: SEHNR, FQNEAQ (reference sequence). With V trimmed by 5 bases and J by 2 bases, 5 bases remained unmatched. The CDR3 extends over 16 amino acids. The CDR3, as DNA: TGTGCCAGCAGCACTGGGACTAGCGGGATTCAAGAGACCCAGTACTTC. Amino acid sequence: CASSTGTSGIQETQYF.

The J gene is TRBJ2-3, the V gene TRBV4-1; no definite D call. Germline V CDR1 and CDR2: MGHRA, YSYEKL. With 0 bases removed from V and 1 base from J, the gap between germline ends came to 17 bases. The CDR3 totals 18 residues. This CDR3 reads CASSQDFRRKIGTDTQYF. CDR3 in DNA: TGCGCCAGCAGCCAAGATTTCCGGAGAAAGATTGGCACAGATACGCAGTATTTT.